This T cell receptor (beta chain) was observed in a study of Graves' ophthalmopathy and Graves' hyperthyroidism. Study conclusions and caveats: Sensitivity of around 88% and specificity of less than 82% were achieved when a 13-signature model separated ophthalmopathy from stable hyperthyroidism. Detection in blood was also observed for most expanded thyroid clonotypes above 0.001 frequency.

This clonotype has only a few counts. What it binds is not known. In donors with ophthalmopathy, activity was moderate-to-severe, with CAS ≥3, NOSPECS ≥4 and duration under 3 months. Serum thyroxine and TRAb, along with clinical symptoms, thyroid ultrasound and orbital computed tomography, were what diagnosis relied on. Amplification targeted the TCR beta CDR3 regions, with RNA transcripts as the source material. HTBI primers served in a first-round RT-PCR, which a second-round multiplex PCR followed. TCRdb processed the multiplex PCR reads anew with MiXCR; each CDR3 protein has one entry. The data show 650,000 to 900,000 distinct CDR3 sequences, with roughly 40% seen just once and 44% held by the top ten. Unmatched junction bases numbered 10, after V lost 5 bases and J lost 0 bases. The CDR3 is 18 residues long. Per germline, CDR1 SGHTA and CDR2 FQGNSA.

The source is an adult man with Graves' ophthalmopathy. The chain joins TRBV7-2 to TRBJ1-6; 7 bases map to TRBD1. The sequencing input was peripheral blood. The DNA for the CDR3 is TGTGCCAGCAGCCGGGACAGCCTATACAGCTCCTATAATTCACCCCTCCACTTT. Amino acid sequence: CASSRDSLYSSYNSPLHF. The entire variable domain, with the rest obtained from reference TRBV7-2 and TRBJ1-6, is as follows: GAGVSQSPSNKVTEKGKDVELRCDPISGHTALYWYRQSLGQGLEFLIYFQGNSAPDKSGLPSDRFSAERTGGSVSTLTIQRTQQEDSAVYLCASSRDSLYSSYNSPLHFGNGTRLTVT.